This TCR beta chain stems from a study of CD8+ T cells in alopecia areata. From germline, CDR1 is SNHLY and CDR2 FYNNEI. V gave up 7 bases and J gave up 6 bases; unmatched junction bases: 3. The CDR3 is made up of 13 amino acids. Sequencing templates came from extracted RNA that was reverse transcribed into cDNA. Only in-frame clones appear in the TCRdb table, and some are missing; sequencing was by immunoSEQ multiplex PCR. The table has about 150,000 clones, 50% to 60% seen once. Regarding this clone: Its antigen is unidentified.

Regarding the study as a whole: Sequencing of scalp tissue also captures the resident alphabeta T cells of normal skin. Across lesional scalp, and particularly alopecia totalis/universalis, clonality surpassed that of normal scalp. Shared TCR sequences were less clear between patients than in mice, possibly partly from HLA diversity.

The clonotype originates from a human donor in good health. Sequenced material: CD4+ T cells sorted from blood. The chain is built from TRBV2 and TRBJ2-1; 10 bases align to TRBD2. CDR3 sequence (DNA): TGTGCCAGCATAGGACTAGCGGTCAATGAGCAGTTCTTC. Translation: CASIGLAVNEQFF.